The present T cell receptor (beta chain) was sequenced within a study of T cell responses to AZD1222 COVID-19 vaccine (dated by TCRdb to 2020 to 2022). About the study as a whole: AZD1222 recipients whose second dose came at about 4 weeks and those whose second dose came at about 12 weeks were combined into one group, since spike-specific TCR depth and breadth did not differ between the two schedules. Enrollment into the trials was organized by age into subgroups of 18-55, 56-69 and 70-plus years, and those subgroups contained approximately 150, 30 and 60 TCR-sequenced participants, respectively. A total of 230 to 250 trial participants underwent TCR sequencing, of whom roughly 210 had received two doses of AZD1222 and approximately 26 had received two doses of the MenACWY control vaccine.

The sample's time point label, in plain terms: baseline before first vaccination. Vaccinee samples came from UK trials COV001 and COV002, including a single-blind randomized controlled phase 2/3 trial of AZD1222 (ChAdOx1 nCoV-19) in healthy adults. Trial participant PBMC samples were collected at day 0 and day 28 after the second dose for TCRbeta chain sequencing. This clone was recorded a few times. Its antigen is unknown. Base qualities are not recorded, but no much larger clone differs from it by a single base. The germline V end is reduced by 6 bases and the J end by 4 bases; junction bases left unmatched: 5. As encoded in the germline V gene (reference sequence), CDR1 is LNHDA while CDR2 is SQIVND. Measured from the cysteine to the phenylalanine, the CDR3 is 14 residues long. Of all the DNA, just the CDR3 is kept, 42 bases in frame from base 1. Study-level results and caveats: After two AZD1222 doses, spike-specific TCR breadth and depth were significantly higher than at day 0 and than in MenACWY recipients. The whole spike protein was spanned by vaccine-associated CD4 TCRs, and dominant responses were seen in regions 160-218 and 743-854. Nearly half of unique spike-specific TCRs reportedly recognized epitopes outside regions mutated in the B.1.351 and B.1.1.7 variants. Participants were mostly white British, with more females than males. The authors suggested clonal diversity may have been underestimated. Only 5 to 7 AZD1222 recipients were SARS-CoV-2 seropositive at baseline, limiting conclusions about previously exposed vaccinees. Because no samples from the day 14 peak response were available, repertoires could be characterized only after the peak T cell response. In the small 56-69-year group, the increase in depth fell short of significance, most likely because of low power.

The CDR3 regions of human TCRbeta chains were subjected to immunosequencing. From the authors' description of their analysis: Repertoire TCRs were checked for matches against a reference library of SARS-CoV-2-specific TCRs that had been generated using the MIRA antigen-specificity platform. Breadth was defined as the fraction of unique TCRs that were SARS-CoV-2-associated, and depth was defined as the fraction of total T cells that were SARS-CoV-2-associated. Using the MIRA data, every spike-specific TCR was mapped to the spike region that the TCR reacted to and assigned to either a CD4 or a CD8 class. Log10-transformed breadth and depth values were compared by one-way ANOVA with Sidak's multiple comparisons tests. TCRdb took over this immuneACCESS table, retaining in-frame rearrangements with V and J assigned. Such tables are incomplete; in checked studies, under half of the missing clones stem from an unresolved V gene, and the remainder is unexplained. V, J and clone size were drawn from that table, and D and trimming were deduced from the DNA. This sample comprises more than 75,000 clones, roughly nine tenths of them detected only once. The top ten hold 1.5% to 2% of the sample.

Here the sequenced sample was peripheral blood, taken on day 0 of AZD1222 vaccination. The sequence joins TRBV19 to TRBJ2-3, with 9 bases matching TRBD1. The sequence came from an adult in good health. The DNA sequence is given as TGTGCCAGTAGATGGGACAGGGACGCAGATACGCAGTATTTT. Its translation reads: CASRWDRDADTQYF.